This T cell receptor beta chain was sequenced during a study of siplizumab effects on memory and regulatory T cells. General study findings and limits: Alloreactive sequences tracing back to unstimulated CD4+ memory cells were significantly reduced by siplizumab. Proliferating siplizumab-culture Treg suppressive function went unconfirmed. The Treg-derived share of mappable alloreactive CD4+ clones averaged roughly 64% with siplizumab and approximately 30% in controls.

Some clones are missing from TCRdb's copy, which holds only in-frame ones; the method was immunoSEQ multiplex PCR. This table holds approximately 91,000 clones, 95% found once. As for this clone: Its specificity is not known.

Deletions cut 4 bases from V and 2 bases from J, with 14 bases between. The CDR3 loop spans 15 amino acids. Germline V lookup: CDR1 MGHRA, CDR2 YSYEKL. The receptor's source is a human donor in good health. The chain links TRBV4-1 to TRBJ1-2; D ambiguous. What was sequenced was CD8+ T cells sorted from blood. CDR3 residues: CASSPDTLLNYGYTF. The CDR3 DNA is TGCGCCAGCAGCCCTGACACCCTTTTAAACTATGGCTACACCTTC.